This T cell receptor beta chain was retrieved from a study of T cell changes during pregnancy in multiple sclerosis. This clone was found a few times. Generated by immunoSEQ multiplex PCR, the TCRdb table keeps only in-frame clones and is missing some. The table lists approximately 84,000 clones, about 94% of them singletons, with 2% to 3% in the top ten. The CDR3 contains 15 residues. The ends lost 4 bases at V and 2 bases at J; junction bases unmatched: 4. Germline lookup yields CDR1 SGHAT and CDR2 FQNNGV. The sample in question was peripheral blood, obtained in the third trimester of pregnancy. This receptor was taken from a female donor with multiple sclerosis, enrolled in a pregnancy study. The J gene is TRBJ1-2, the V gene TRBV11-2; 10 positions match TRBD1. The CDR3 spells CASSSPTGGNYGYTF. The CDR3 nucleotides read TGTGCCAGCAGCTCCCCGACAGGGGGCAACTATGGCTACACCTTC.